These T cell receptor beta chains were read from a single sample in a study of blood T cell repertoires in COVID-19. Only in-frame clones appear in the TCRdb table, and some are missing; sequencing was by immunoSEQ multiplex PCR. This sample has under 150,000 clones, with about 75% found just once. Sequencing was done on a sample of peripheral blood. Receptors were obtained from an elderly man with acute or convalescent COVID-19. Each CDR3 is given with its conserved first and last residue.

>TRBJ2-7|TRBV6-1
CASSEKGNSYEQYF
>TRBJ2-2|TRBV6-5
CASSPMGGVGELFF
>TRBJ2-1|TRBV5-1
CASSSGSLKFF
>TRBJ1-4|TRBV9
CASSPGEGGGWSSEKLFF
>TRBJ2-2|TRBV3-1/TRBV3-2
CASSQDRFGELFF
>TRBJ1-5|TRBV7-2
CASSTGQPNQPQHF
>TRBJ2-2|TRBV5-5
CASADGLAANTGELFF
>TRBJ2-3|TRBV18
CASSPRQGVTDTQYF
>TRBJ2-1|TRBV7-9
CASSAGTGVTEQFF
>TRBJ1-2|TRBV7-7
CASSLTQGALFYGYTF
>TRBJ2-7|TRBV6-5
CASSYDSSYEQYF
>TRBJ1-3|TRBV3-1/TRBV3-2
CASSQERGQRRNTIYF
>TRBJ2-2|TRBV2
CASSLLHRVGGELFF
>TRBJ1-5|TRBV18
CASSPAVGGTQPQHF
>TRBJ2-2|TRBV11-3
CASSLGAGELFF
>TRBJ1-6|TRBV19
CAIIPSGQGFSPLHF
>TRBJ2-7|TRBV9
CASSVGGRDSEQYF
>TRBJ2-1|TRBV4-1
CASSQETSGGAAYNEQFF
>TRBJ2-7|TRBV5-6
CASSLGQGLPYEQYF
>TRBJ2-7|TRBV30
CAWSKGLAADEQYF
>TRBJ2-7|TRBV3-1/TRBV3-2
CASGQGSNEQYF
>TRBJ2-1|TRBV5-8
CASSLGLASYNEQFF
>TRBJ2-6|TRBV24-1
CATSDSWGTDRGSAGANVLTF
>TRBJ2-5|TRBV7-6
CASSFGRKETQYF
>TRBJ2-7|TRBV9
CASSVNSGGYEQYF
>TRBJ2-6|TRBV27
CASSSGTGFGGANVLTF
>TRBJ1-5|TRBV7-2
CASSLGGASNQPQHF
>TRBJ2-5|TRBV27
CASSLDRLDSPYQETQYF
>TRBJ1-3|TRBV11-2
CASSLPPQHSGNTIYF
>TRBJ1-2|TRBV7-3
CASSLTPGPRYGYTF
>TRBJ2-3|TRBV7-2
CASSPLEGRADTQYF
>TRBJ2-5|TRBV7-3
CASSRGGPQETQYF
>TRBJ2-1|TRBV2
CASSGDELAGGLGNEQFF
>TRBJ1-1|TRBV20-1
CSARREGAFF
>TRBJ1-5|TRBV2
CASRPPGTKTNQPQHF
>TRBJ2-2|TRBV6-5
CASHRGGGELFF
>TRBJ1-2|TRBV19
CASSITWNYGYTF
>TRBJ1-2|TRBV30
CAWNTGIDYGYTF
>TRBJ1-2|TRBV27
CASSLSGQGSYGYTF
>TRBJ2-5|TRBV6-5
CASILAAGPGTQYF
>TRBJ1-2|TRBV5-1
CASSPTGYNYGYTF
>TRBJ1-1|TRBV27
CASSLSDRTQNTEAFF
>TRBJ1-6|TRBV6-5
CASSPRQGNSPLHF
>TRBJ2-3|TRBV7-9
CASSAGGGTDTQYF
>TRBJ2-1|TRBV7-9
CASSRLAGAYNEQFF
>TRBJ2-1|TRBV19
CASMASGGEYNEQFF
>TRBJ1-2|TRBV19
CASTRGLYYGYTF
>TRBJ1-6|TRBV6-5
CAGTGEAENSPLHF
>TRBJ2-2|TRBV5-1
CASSLADRLTGELFF
>TRBJ2-3|TRBV19
CASSSWFGKDTQYF
>TRBJ1-5|TRBV19
CASTPLGGGSNQPQHF
>TRBJ1-6|TRBV6-5
CASSYSLQSPLHF
>TRBJ1-5|TRBV29-1
CSVRQGTGSNQPQHF
>TRBJ2-2|TRBV7-8
CASSPTWAGNVGELFF
>TRBJ1-3|TRBV5-1
CASSSRVAGGYDTIYF